These T cell receptor beta chains were read from a single sample in a study of T-cell memory formation after mild COVID-19. A single record per CDR3 protein comes from TCRdb applying MiXCR to the 5' RACE reads. Among 470,000 or so distinct CDR3 sequences, about 19% were seen once, and the ten largest hold around 8.4%. The sample taken for sequencing was PBMCs or a T cell subset sorted from them (not recorded which). Receptor source: an adult woman who had mild COVID-19 (a few samples of this study predate the infection). Cell type and time point are not known. Each CDR3 is given with its conserved first and last residue. The D gene is left open where the match is weak. Not all rows give a size; the values are once, few, many and, for expanded clones, a class.

d_call | cdr3_length | j_call | clone_size | v_call | cdr3_nt | cdr3_aa
TRBD2 | 15 | TRBJ2-3 | few | TRBV12-3/TRBV12-4 | TGTGCCAGCAAGTCTAGCGGGGGACGCTTGGGTACGCAGTATTTT | CASKSSGGRLGTQYF
TRBD2 | 18 | TRBJ2-1 | - | TRBV12-3/TRBV12-4 | TGTGCCAGCAGTACCGGGACTAGCGGGGGGCACTCCTACAATGAGCAGTTCTTC | CASSTGTSGGHSYNEQFF
TRBD2 | 17 | TRBJ2-3 | few | TRBV9 | TGTGCCAGCAGCGTAAGGGGAGCGGGGGCTAGCACAGATACGCAGTATTTT | CASSVRGAGASTDTQYF
- | 13 | TRBJ2-1 | - | TRBV6-1 | TGTGCCAGCAGTACCCAAGGACCGGACAACCGGTCCTTC | CASSTQGPDNRSF
- | 16 | TRBJ1-5 | - | TRBV6-5 | TGTGCCAGCAGTTCGGTGATGGCGATGGGCCATCAGCCCCAGCATTTT | CASSSVMAMGHQPQHF
- | 15 | TRBJ2-3 | few | TRBV12-3/TRBV12-4 | TGTGCCAGCTCGTCGGGGCCAGGGGGGACAGATACGCAGTATTTT | CASSSGPGGTDTQYF
TRBD2 | 16 | TRBJ2-5 | - | TRBV10-3 | TGTGCCATCAGTGACGGAGGAGCGGGGGCGGGGGAGACCCAGTACTTC | CAISDGGAGAGETQYF
- | 14 | TRBJ2-7 | few | TRBV15 | TGTGCCACCAGCAGAGGGGGGAGTACGGACGAGCAGTACTTC | CATSRGGSTDEQYF
- | 14 | TRBJ2-5 | - | TRBV20-1 | TGCAGTGCCCCCGACCAGCAGCTGGGGGAGACCCAGTACTTC | CSAPDQQLGETQYF
- | 13 | TRBJ2-1 | few | TRBV12-3/TRBV12-4 | TGTGCCAGCAGTTTTTCTTTGGCAGGTCAATCATTCTTC | CASSFSLAGQSFF
- | 11 | TRBJ2-7 | - | TRBV20-1 | TGCAGTGCTGTTAGGGCCTACGAGCAGTACTTC | CSAVRAYEQYF
- | 14 | TRBJ2-1 | few | TRBV20-1 | TGCAGTGCTAGCGCCCCGAGTCACTACAATGAGCAGTTCTTC | CSASAPSHYNEQFF
- | 12 | TRBJ1-1 | few | TRBV12-3/TRBV12-4 | TGTGCCAGCACCCTGGTGGCCACTGAAGCTTTCTTT | CASTLVATEAFF
TRBD1 | 16 | TRBJ2-7 | few | TRBV7-8 | TGTGCCAGCAGCTTCTCCCAGGACAGGGACGGCTACGAGCAGTACTTC | CASSFSQDRDGYEQYF
TRBD2 | 16 | TRBJ2-3 | few | TRBV18 | TGTGCCAGCTCACCACCGCTAGCGGGAGGGAAAGATACGCAGTATTTT | CASSPPLAGGKDTQYF
- | 15 | TRBJ2-2 | - | TRBV6-5 | TGTGCCAGCAGTTACTCGGCCTGGGCGACCGGGGAGCTGTTTTTT | CASSYSAWATGELFF
TRBD1 | 16 | TRBJ2-2 | - | TRBV29-1 | TGCAGCGTCGAACGGGACAGGGGGCGCCACACCGGGGAGCTGTTTTTT | CSVERDRGRHTGELFF
- | 14 | TRBJ1-4 | - | TRBV6-1 | TGTGCCAGCATGGAGGGGGGGGCAGGAGAAAAACTGTTTTTT | CASMEGGAGEKLFF
TRBD1 | 15 | TRBJ1-6 | - | TRBV7-6 | TGTGCCAGCAGCCTCGACAGGGGAGAGAATTCACCCCTCCACTTT | CASSLDRGENSPLHF
- | 16 | TRBJ1-2 | - | TRBV7-9 | TGTGCCAGCAGCTTAGCGTTGAAGGGCGATAACTATGGCTACACCTTC | CASSLALKGDNYGYTF
TRBD1 | 13 | TRBJ1-2 | few | TRBV25-1 | TGTGCCAGTCCCGGGACAGGGCTCTATGGCTACACCTTC | CASPGTGLYGYTF
- | 14 | TRBJ2-7 | few | TRBV7-2 | TGTGCCAGCAGCTTAGGACAGGCCTCCTACGAGCAGTACTTC | CASSLGQASYEQYF
- | 14 | TRBJ1-5 | - | TRBV7-2 | TGTGCCAGCAGCGCGGGTCGTTTCAATCAGCCCCAGCATTTT | CASSAGRFNQPQHF
TRBD1 | 14 | TRBJ1-2 | - | TRBV6-5 | TGTGCCAGCAGTTACGGGGGACAGGGGTATGGCTACACCTTC | CASSYGGQGYGYTF
- | 16 | TRBJ1-6 | few | TRBV27 | TGTGCCAGCAGTCTCCCCACTGGCTCCTATAATTCACCCCTCCACTTT | CASSLPTGSYNSPLHF
- | 13 | TRBJ2-6 | few | TRBV20-1 | TGCAGTGCCGAAGCTAGGGGGGCCAACGTCCTGACTTTC | CSAEARGANVLTF
TRBD2 | 16 | TRBJ2-7 | - | TRBV29-1 | TGCAGCGTTGAACTCAGGGGACTAGCCGGCTCCTACGAGCAGTACTTC | CSVELRGLAGSYEQYF
- | 12 | TRBJ2-1 | few | TRBV19 | TGTGCCAGTAGTATAAACAGGGATGAGCAGTTCTTC | CASSINRDEQFF
TRBD1 | 17 | TRBJ1-2 | - | TRBV4-1 | TGCGCCAGCAGCGACCGGGACAGGGGGCGGAGAGGCTATGGCTACACCTTC | CASSDRDRGRRGYGYTF
- | 11 | TRBJ2-1 | few | TRBV29-1 | TGCAGCGTTGAAAAGACTCCCTGGCAGTTCTTC | CSVEKTPWQFF
- | 11 | TRBJ1-5 | - | TRBV7-9 | TGTGCCAGCAGCTTCAATCAGCCCCAGCATTTT | CASSFNQPQHF
- | 15 | TRBJ2-1 | - | TRBV2 | TGTGCCAGCAGTGATTTGATTCGGGACTACAATGAGCAGTTCTTC | CASSDLIRDYNEQFF
- | 15 | TRBJ1-2 | - | TRBV4-1 | TGCGCCAGCAGCCAAGGGGTCCGGGCGGGGGACGGCTACACCTTC | CASSQGVRAGDGYTF
TRBD2 | 20 | TRBJ2-7 | few | TRBV7-6 | TGTGCCAGCAGCTTATCCCCCCGGGGACTAGCGGGGGGAGGCCCCTACGAGCAGTACTTC | CASSLSPRGLAGGGPYEQYF
TRBD2 | 18 | TRBJ2-3 | - | TRBV5-1 | TGCGCCAGCAGCTCTGTACCCAGGACTAGCGGGGGAACAGATACGCAGTATTTT | CASSSVPRTSGGTDTQYF
- | 15 | TRBJ1-3 | - | TRBV7-9 | TGTGCCAGCAGCCCCGGCCCCCCAGGGCTAAACACCATATATTTT | CASSPGPPGLNTIYF
- | 17 | TRBJ2-7 | - | TRBV5-1 | TGCGCCAGCAGCTTGGCCGAGGCGGGGACAGTCTCCTACGAGCAGTACTTC | CASSLAEAGTVSYEQYF
- | 13 | TRBJ1-1 | few | TRBV20-1 | TGCAGTGCTAGAGATGGCGGGTTAGGTGAAGCTTTCTTT | CSARDGGLGEAFF
- | 15 | TRBJ2-5 | - | TRBV5-1 | TGCGCCAGCAGCCTGGGGGGTACGGGAAAAGAGACCCAGTACTTC | CASSLGGTGKETQYF
TRBD1 | 14 | TRBJ2-5 | - | TRBV7-6 | TGTGCCAGCAGCTTAGGACAGGGCGCAGCGACCCAGTACTTC | CASSLGQGAATQYF
- | 14 | TRBJ1-5 | - | TRBV6-2/TRBV6-3 | TGTGCCAGCAGTTACCAGGTCGGCAATCAGCCCCAGCATTTT | CASSYQVGNQPQHF
TRBD2 | 18 | TRBJ2-1 | - | TRBV20-1 | TGCAGTGCTAGAGTTCCGGGACTAGCGGGGCCCGTCAGCAATGAGCAGTTCTTC | CSARVPGLAGPVSNEQFF
TRBD1 | 16 | TRBJ2-5 | - | TRBV6-5 | TGTGCCAGCACCCCAACCGGACAGGGGGCGTGGGAGACCCAGTACTTC | CASTPTGQGAWETQYF
- | 15 | TRBJ2-3 | - | TRBV6-5 | TGTGCCAGCAGTTACTTCTCGCGGGGAACAGATACGCAGTATTTT | CASSYFSRGTDTQYF
- | 14 | TRBJ1-2 | - | TRBV28 | TGTGCCAGCCCCGGGGGGGGCGGGAACTATGGCTACACCTTC | CASPGGGGNYGYTF
- | 21 | TRBJ1-1 | few | TRBV4-3 | TGCGCCAGCAGCCAAGGAGGCCTTACGGACACACCATCCCTGAATGACACTGAAGCTTTCTTT | CASSQGGLTDTPSLNDTEAFF
- | 14 | TRBJ2-5 | few | TRBV27 | TGTGCCAGCAGTTTAAGTGGGGGGCTAGGGACCCAGTACTTC | CASSLSGGLGTQYF
TRBD1 | 15 | TRBJ1-5 | - | TRBV12-3/TRBV12-4 | TGTGCCAGCAGTGAATCCGGGACAGGGTATCAGCCCCAGCATTTT | CASSESGTGYQPQHF
- | 15 | TRBJ1-5 | few | TRBV6-5 | TGTGCCAGCAGTTACTCGGTGAAGGTCAATCAGCCCCAGCATTTT | CASSYSVKVNQPQHF
TRBD2 | 17 | TRBJ2-1 | few | TRBV4-2 | TGTGCCAGCAGCCAAGAGACTAGCGGTATGCTGTGGAATGAGCAGTTCTTC | CASSQETSGMLWNEQFF
TRBD1 | 15 | TRBJ2-7 | many | TRBV5-1 | TGCGCCAGCAGCTTGTTGGGGGACAGTTCCTACGAGCAGTACTTC | CASSLLGDSSYEQYF
TRBD1 | 12 | TRBJ2-7 | - | TRBV9 | TGTGCCAGCAGCGTAAACAGGGGCGAGCAGTACTTC | CASSVNRGEQYF